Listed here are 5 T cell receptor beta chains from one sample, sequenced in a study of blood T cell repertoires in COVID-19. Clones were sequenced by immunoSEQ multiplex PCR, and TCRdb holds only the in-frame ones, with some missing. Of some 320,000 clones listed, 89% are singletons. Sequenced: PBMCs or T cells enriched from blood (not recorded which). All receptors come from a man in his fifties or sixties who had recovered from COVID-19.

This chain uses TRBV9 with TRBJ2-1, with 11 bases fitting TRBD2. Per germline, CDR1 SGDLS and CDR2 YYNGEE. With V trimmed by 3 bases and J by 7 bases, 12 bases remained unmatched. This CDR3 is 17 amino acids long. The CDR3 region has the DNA TGTGCCAGCAGCGCACTAGCGGGAGAATCTTTGGCTAATGAGCAGTTCTTC. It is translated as CASSALAGESLANEQFF.

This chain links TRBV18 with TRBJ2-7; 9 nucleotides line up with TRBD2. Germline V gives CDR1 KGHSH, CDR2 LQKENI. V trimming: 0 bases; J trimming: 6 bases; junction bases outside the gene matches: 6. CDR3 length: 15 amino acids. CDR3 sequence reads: CASSPPSQAGGEQYF. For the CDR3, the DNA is TGTGCCAGCTCACCACCGAGCCAAGCGGGAGGCGAGCAGTACTTC.

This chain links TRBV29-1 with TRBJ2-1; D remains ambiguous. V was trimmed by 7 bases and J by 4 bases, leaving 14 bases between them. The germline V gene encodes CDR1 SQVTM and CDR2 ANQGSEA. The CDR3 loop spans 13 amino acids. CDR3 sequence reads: CSGSQDTYNEQFF. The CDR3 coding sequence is TGCAGCGGGTCCCAAGACACGTACAATGAGCAGTTCTTC.

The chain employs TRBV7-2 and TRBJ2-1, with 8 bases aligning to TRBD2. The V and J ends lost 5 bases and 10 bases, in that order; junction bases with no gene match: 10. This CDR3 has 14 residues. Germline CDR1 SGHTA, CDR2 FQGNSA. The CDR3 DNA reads TGTGCCAGCAGCCCTGTGCGGGAGGCGTACGAGCAGTTCTTC. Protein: CASSPVREAYEQFF.

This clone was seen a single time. CDR3 region: CASSPTGGGNTGELFF. In nucleotides, the CDR3 is TGCGCCAGCAGCCCGACAGGGGGGGGGAACACCGGGGAGCTGTTTTTT. The V call is TRBV5-1, the J call TRBJ2-2, with 9 bases fitting TRBD1. CDR1 and CDR2 (germline): SGHRS, YFSETQ. The J segment lost 1 base and the V segment lost 4 bases, leaving 5 bases of the junction unmatched. This CDR3 spans 16 amino acids.